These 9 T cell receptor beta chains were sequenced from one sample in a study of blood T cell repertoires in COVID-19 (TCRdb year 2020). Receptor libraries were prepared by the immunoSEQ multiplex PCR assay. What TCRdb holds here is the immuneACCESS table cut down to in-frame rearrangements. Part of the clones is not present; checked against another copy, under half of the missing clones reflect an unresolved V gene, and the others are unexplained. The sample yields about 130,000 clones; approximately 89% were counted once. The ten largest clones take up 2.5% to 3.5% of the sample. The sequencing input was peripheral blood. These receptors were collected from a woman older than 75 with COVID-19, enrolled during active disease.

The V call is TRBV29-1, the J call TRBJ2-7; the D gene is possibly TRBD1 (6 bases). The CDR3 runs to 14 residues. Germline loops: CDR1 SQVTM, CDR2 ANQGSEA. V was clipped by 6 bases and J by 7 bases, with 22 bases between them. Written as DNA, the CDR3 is TGCAGCGTAGCCCCCGGGACAAGAAAGTCGGAGCAGTACTTC. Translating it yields CSVAPGTRKSEQYF.

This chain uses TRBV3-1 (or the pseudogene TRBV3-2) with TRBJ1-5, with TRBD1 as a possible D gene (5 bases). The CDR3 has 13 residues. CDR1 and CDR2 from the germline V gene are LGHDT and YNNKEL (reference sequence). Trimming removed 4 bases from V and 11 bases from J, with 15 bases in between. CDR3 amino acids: CASSPGLSKSQHF. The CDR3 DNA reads TGTGCCAGCAGCCCGGGACTTTCAAAGTCCCAGCATTTT.

The CDR3 loop is CASSLTGLNNYEQYF. Here the CDR3 DNA reads TGCGCCAGCAGCTTGACGGGACTGAATAACTACGAGCAGTACTTC. The chain joins TRBV5-1 to TRBJ2-5, with D tentatively TRBD2 (6 bases). The DNA end is more similar to TRBJ2-7, so the J call may be wrong. The CDR3 consists of 15 residues. The germline gives CDR1 SGHRS, CDR2 YFSETQ.

CDR3 sequence reads: CATSAGSGTGDEKLFF. CDR3 bases: TGTGCCACCAGCGCCGGGTCCGGGACAGGGGACGAAAAACTGTTTTTT. This rearrangement joins TRBV24-1 to TRBJ1-4; 10 bases line up with TRBD1. The CDR3 spans 16 residues. The V segment lost 7 bases and the J segment 8 bases; nucleotides outside the gene matches: 12. The germline V gene encodes CDR1 KGHDR and CDR2 SFDVKD.

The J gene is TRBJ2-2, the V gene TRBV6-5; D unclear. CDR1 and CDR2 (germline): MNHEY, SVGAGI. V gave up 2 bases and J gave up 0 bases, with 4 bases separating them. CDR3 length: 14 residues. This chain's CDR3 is CASSYEPNTGELFF. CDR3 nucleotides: TGTGCCAGCAGTTACGAGCCGAACACCGGGGAGCTGTTTTTT.

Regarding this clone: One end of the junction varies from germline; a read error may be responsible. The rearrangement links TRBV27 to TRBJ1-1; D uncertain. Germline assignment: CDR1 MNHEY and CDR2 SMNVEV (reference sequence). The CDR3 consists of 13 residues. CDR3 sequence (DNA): TGTGCCGGCAGTTTATATCGAGGCACTGAAGCTTTCTTT. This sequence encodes CAGSLYRGTEAFF.

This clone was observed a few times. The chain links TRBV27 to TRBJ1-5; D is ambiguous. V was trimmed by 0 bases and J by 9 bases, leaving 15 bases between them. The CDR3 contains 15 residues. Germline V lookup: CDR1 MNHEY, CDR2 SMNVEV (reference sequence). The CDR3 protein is CASSLSGQAQGPQHF. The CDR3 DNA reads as TGTGCCAGCAGTTTATCAGGCCAGGCCCAAGGGCCCCAGCATTTT.

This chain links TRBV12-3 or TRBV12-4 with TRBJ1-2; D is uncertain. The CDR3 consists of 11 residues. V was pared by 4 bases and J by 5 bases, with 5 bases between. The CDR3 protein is CASSSQYGYTF. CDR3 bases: TGTGCCAGCAGTTCTCAGTATGGCTACACCTTC.

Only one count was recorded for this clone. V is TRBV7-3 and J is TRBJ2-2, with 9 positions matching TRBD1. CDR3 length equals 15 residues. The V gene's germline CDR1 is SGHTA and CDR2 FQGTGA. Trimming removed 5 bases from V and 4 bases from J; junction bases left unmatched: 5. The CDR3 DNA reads TGTGCCAGCAGCCCAACAGGGGGCGCCACCGGGGAGCTGTTTTTT. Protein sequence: CASSPTGGATGELFF.